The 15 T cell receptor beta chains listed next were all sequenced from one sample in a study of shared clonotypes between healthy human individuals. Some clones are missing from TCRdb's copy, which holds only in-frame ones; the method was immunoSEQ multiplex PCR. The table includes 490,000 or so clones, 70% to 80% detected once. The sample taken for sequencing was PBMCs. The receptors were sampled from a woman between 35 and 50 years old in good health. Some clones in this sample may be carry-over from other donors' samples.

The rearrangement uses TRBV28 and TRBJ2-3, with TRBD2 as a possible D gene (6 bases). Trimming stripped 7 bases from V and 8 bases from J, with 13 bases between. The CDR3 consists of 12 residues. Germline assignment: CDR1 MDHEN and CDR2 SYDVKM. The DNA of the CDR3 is TGTGCCAGCACCGGGACTTGGGGTACGCAGTATTTT. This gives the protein CASTGTWGTQYF. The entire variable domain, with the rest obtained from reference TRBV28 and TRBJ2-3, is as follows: DVKVTQSSRYLVKRTGEKVFLECVQDMDHENMFWYRQDPGLGLRLIYFSYDVKMKEKGDIPEGYSVSREKKERFSLILESASTNQTSMYLCASTGTWGTQYFGPGTRLTVL.

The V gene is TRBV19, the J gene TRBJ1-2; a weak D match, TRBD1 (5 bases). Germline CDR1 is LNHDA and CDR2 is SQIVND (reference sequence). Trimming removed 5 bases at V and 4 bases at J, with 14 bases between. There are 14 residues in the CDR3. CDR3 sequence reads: CASSSGGEFYGYTF. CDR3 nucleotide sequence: TGTGCCAGTAGTTCCGGAGGGGAGTTCTATGGCTACACCTTC. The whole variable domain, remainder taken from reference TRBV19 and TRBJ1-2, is DGGITQSPKYLFRKEGQNVTLSCEQNLNHDAMYWYRQDPGQGLRLIYYSQIVNDFQKGDIAEGYSVSREKKESFPLTVTSAQKNPTAFYLCASSSGGEFYGYTFGSGTRLTVV.

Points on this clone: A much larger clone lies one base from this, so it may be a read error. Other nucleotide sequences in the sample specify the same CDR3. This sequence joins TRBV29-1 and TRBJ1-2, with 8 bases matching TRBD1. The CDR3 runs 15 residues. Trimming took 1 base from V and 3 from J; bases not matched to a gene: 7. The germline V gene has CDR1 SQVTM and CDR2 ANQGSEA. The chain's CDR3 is CSVEVLGQGYYGYTF. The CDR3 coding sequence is TGCAGCGTTGAAGTATTAGGACAGGGATACTATGGCTACACCTTC. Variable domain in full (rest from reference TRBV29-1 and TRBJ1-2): SAVISQKPSRDICQRGTSLTIQCQVDSQVTMMFWYRQQPGQSLTLIATANQGSEATYESGFVIDKFPISRPNLTFSTLTVSNMSPEDSSIYLCSVEVLGQGYYGYTFGSGTRLTVV.

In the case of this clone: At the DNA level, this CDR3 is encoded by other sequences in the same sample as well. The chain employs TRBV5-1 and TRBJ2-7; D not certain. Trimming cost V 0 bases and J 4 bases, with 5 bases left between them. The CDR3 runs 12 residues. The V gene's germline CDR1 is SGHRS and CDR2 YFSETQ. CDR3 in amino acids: CASSLDGYEQYF. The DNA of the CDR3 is TGCGCCAGCAGCTTGGATGGGTACGAGCAGTACTTC. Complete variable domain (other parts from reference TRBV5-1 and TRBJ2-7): KAGVTQTPRYLIKTRGQQVTLSCSPISGHRSVSWYQQTPGQGLQFLFEYFSETQRNKGNFPGRFSGRQFSNSRSEMNVSTLELGDSALYLCASSLDGYEQYFGPGTRLTVT.

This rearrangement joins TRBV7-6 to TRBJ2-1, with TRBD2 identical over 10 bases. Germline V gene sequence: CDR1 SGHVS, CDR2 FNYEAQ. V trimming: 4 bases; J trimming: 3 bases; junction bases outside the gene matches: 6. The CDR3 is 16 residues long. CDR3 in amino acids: CASSSYSGRSYNEQFF. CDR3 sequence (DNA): TGTGCCAGCAGCTCGTATAGCGGGAGGAGCTACAATGAGCAGTTCTTC.

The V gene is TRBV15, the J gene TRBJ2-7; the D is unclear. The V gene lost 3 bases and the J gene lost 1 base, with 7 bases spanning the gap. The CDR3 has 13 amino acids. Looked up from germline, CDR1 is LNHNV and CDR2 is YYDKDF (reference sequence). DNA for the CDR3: TGTGCCACCAGCAGGGACCCATCCTACGAGCAGTACTTC. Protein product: CATSRDPSYEQYF.

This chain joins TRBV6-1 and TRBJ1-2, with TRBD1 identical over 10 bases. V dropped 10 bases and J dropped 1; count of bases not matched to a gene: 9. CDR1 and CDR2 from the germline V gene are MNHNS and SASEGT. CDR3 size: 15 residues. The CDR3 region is CATKLGTGVNYGYTF. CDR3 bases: TGTGCCACCAAATTGGGGACAGGGGTTAACTATGGCTACACCTTC.

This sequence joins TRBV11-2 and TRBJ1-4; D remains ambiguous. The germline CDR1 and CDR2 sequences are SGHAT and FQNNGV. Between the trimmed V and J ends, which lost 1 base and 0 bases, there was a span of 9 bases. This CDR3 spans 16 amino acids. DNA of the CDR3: TGTGCCAGCAGCTTAGTCTGGCCCGCAACTAATGAAAAACTGTTTTTT. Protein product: CASSLVWPATNEKLFF.

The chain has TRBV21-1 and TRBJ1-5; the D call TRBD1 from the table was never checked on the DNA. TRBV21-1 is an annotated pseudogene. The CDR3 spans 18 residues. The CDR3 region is CASSKDPPGGAFNQPQHF. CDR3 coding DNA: TGTGCCAGCAGCAAAGATCCGCCAGGGGGCGCTTTTAATCAGCCCCAGCATTTT.

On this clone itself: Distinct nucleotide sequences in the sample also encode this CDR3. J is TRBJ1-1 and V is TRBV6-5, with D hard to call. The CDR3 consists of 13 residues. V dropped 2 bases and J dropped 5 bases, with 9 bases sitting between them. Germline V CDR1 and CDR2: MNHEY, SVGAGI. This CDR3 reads CASSYGGGTEAFF. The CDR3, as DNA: TGTGCCAGCAGTTACGGTGGTGGGACTGAAGCTTTCTTT.

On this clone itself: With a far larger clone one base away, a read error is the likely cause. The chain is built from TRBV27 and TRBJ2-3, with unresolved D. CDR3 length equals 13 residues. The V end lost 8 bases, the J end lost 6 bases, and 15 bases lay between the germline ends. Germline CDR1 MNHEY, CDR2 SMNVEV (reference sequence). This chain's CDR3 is CASARSHGDTQYF. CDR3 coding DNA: TGTGCCAGCGCAAGGTCCCACGGTGATACGCAGTATTTT.

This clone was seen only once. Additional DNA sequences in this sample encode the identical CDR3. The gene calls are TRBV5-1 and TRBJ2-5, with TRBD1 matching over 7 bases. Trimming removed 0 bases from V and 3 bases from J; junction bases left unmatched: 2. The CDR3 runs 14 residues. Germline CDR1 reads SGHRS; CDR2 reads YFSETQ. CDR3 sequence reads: CASSLGGTEETQYF. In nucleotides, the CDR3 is TGCGCCAGCAGCTTGGGGGGGACAGAAGAGACCCAGTACTTC.

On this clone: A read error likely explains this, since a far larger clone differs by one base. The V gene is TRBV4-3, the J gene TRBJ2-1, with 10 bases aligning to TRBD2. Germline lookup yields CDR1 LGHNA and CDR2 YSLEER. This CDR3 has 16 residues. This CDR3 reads CASSQGLAGSYKEQFF. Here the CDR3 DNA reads TGCGCCAGCAGCCAAGGACTAGCGGGCTCCTACAAGGAGCAGTTCTTC.

This chain's CDR3 is CAIRIDRLASSSGANVLTF. DNA of the CDR3: TGTGCCATCAGGATCGACCGACTGGCCAGCAGCTCTGGGGCCAACGTCCTGACTTTC. V gene TRBV10-3 combines with J gene TRBJ2-6; D is uncertain. The ends were cut back, 6 bases at V and 0 bases at J, with 21 bases in the middle. The CDR3 totals 19 residues. Germline V gives CDR1 ENHRY, CDR2 SYGVKD.

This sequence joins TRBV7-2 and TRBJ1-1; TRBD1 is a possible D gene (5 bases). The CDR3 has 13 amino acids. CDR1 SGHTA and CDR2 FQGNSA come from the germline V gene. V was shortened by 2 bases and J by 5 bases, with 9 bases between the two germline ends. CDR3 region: CASSLLGGTEAFF. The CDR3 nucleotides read TGTGCCAGCAGCTTATTGGGGGGTACTGAAGCTTTCTTT.